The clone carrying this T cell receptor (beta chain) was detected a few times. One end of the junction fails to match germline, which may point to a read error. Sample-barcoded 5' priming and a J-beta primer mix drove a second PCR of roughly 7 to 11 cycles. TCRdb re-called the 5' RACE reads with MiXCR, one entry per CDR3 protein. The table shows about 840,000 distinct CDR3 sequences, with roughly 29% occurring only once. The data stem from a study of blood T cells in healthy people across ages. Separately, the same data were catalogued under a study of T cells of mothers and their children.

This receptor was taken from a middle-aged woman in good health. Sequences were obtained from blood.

CDR3 sequence: CTSSSGDGYTF. The CDR3 region has the DNA TGTACCAGCAGTTCAGGGGACGGCTACACCTTC. The V call is TRBV12-3 or TRBV12-4, the J call TRBJ1-2; D might be TRBD1 (6 bases). This CDR3 has 11 residues.